This TCR beta chain was observed in a study of blood T cell repertoires in COVID-19. Study at large: COVID-19 samples collected from the United States, Italy and Spain covered acute and convalescent phases.

Study members were between 18 and 89 years old and lived in fewer than 30 US regions. Assignments of participants to cohorts depended upon their own reported clinical history. Germline assignment: CDR1 SGDLS and CDR2 YYNGEE. The junction had 3 bases not matched to a gene; V was cut back by 0 bases and J by 4 bases. CDR3 length equals 16 residues. As originally analysed: Amplification from reference gene primers served as the basis for estimated nucleated cell counts. Generated by immunoSEQ multiplex PCR, the TCRdb table keeps only in-frame clones and is missing some. D and trimming were read from the DNA, whereas the V and J calls and clone size are those reported in that table. Of fewer than 400,000 clones in the sample, roughly 90% are singletons; the top ten hold more than 8.5%.

The V gene is TRBV9, the J gene TRBJ2-1; 11 bases are a match to TRBD2. The TCR sequence derives from a woman aged 18-29 years who had recovered from COVID-19. The source material was PBMCs or T cells enriched from blood (not recorded which). CDR3 DNA: TGTGCCAGCAGCGTAGTTAGCGGGGGGGTGTACAATGAGCAGTTCTTC. This encodes CASSVVSGGVYNEQFF.